The clone carrying this T cell receptor (beta chain) appeared a few times. Its antigen remains unknown. The data stem from a study of T cell responses to AZD1222 COVID-19 vaccine. Study conclusions and caveats: Donors were mostly white British, more females; clonal diversity possibly underestimated. Elevations in Spike-specific TCR breadth and depth followed administration of two AZD1222 doses.

The CDR3 contains 16 residues. Germline lookup yields CDR1 LGHNA and CDR2 YNFKEQ. Trimming took 1 base from V and 0 from J, leaving 12 bases between them. Only in-frame clones appear in the TCRdb table, and some are missing; sequencing was by immunoSEQ multiplex PCR. The sample holds over 120,000 clones, roughly nine tenths seen once. The chain recombines TRBV4-2 with TRBJ1-2; the D gene is possibly TRBD1 (5 bases). Sequenced material: peripheral blood, taken 28 days after the second AZD1222 dose. This receptor was taken from an adult who received the AZD1222 COVID-19 vaccine. CDR3 amino acids: CASSQGSETANYGYTF. The DNA of the CDR3 is TGTGCCAGCAGCCAAGGAAGCGAGACAGCTAACTATGGCTACACCTTC.